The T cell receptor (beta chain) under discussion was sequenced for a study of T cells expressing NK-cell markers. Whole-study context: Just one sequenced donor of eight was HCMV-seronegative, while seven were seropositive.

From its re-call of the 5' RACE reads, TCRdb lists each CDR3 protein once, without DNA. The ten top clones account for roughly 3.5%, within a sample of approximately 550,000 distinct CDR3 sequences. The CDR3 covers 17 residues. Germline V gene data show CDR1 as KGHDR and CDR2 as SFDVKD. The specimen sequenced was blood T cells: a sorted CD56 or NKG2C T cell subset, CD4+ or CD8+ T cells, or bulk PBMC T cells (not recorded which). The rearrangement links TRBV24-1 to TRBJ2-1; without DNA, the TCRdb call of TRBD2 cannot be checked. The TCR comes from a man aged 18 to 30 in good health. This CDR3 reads CATSDSKREESYNEQFF.